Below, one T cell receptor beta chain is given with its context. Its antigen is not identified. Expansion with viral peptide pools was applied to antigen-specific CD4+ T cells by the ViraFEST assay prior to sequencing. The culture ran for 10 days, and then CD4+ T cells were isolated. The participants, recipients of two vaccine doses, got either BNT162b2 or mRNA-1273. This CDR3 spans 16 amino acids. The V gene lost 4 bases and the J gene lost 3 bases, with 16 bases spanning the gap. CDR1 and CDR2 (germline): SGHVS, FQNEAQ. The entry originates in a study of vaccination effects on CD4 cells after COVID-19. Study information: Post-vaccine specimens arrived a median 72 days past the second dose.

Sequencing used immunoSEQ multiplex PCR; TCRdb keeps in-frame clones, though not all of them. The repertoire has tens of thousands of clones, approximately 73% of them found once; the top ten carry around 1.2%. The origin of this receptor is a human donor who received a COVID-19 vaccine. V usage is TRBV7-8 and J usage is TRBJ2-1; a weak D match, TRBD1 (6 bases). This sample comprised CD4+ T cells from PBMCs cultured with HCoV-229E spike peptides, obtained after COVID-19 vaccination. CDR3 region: CASSSRGRGLYNEQFF. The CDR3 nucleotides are TGTGCCAGCAGCTCAAGGGGCAGGGGTCTCTACAATGAGCAGTTCTTC.